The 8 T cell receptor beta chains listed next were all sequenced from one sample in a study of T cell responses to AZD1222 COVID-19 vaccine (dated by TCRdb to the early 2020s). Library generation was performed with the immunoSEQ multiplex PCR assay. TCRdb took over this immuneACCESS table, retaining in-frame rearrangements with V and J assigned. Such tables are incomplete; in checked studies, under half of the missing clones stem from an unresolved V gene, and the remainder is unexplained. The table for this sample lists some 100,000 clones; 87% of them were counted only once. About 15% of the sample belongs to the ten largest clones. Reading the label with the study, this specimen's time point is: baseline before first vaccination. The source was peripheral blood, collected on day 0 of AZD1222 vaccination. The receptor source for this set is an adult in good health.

Here the CDR3 reads CASSRAGGSSYNEQFF. In DNA, the CDR3 is TGTGCCAGCAGCCGAGCGGGAGGGTCCTCCTACAATGAGCAGTTCTTC. This rearrangement joins TRBV7-3 to TRBJ2-1, with TRBD2 matching 10 bases. The trim removed 5 bases at V and 0 bases at J, leaving 4 bases unmatched. There are 16 residues in the CDR3. Germline V gene sequence: CDR1 SGHTA, CDR2 FQGTGA.

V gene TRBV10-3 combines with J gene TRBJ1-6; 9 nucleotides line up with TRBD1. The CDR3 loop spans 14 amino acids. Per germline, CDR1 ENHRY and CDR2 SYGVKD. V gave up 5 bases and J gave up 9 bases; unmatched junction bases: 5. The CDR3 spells CAISSGTGSSPLHF. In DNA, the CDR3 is TGTGCCATCAGTTCCGGGACAGGGAGTTCACCCCTCCACTTT.

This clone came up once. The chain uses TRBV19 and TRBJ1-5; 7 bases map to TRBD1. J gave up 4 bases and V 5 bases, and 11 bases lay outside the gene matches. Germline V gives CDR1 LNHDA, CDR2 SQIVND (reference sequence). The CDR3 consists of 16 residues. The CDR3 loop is CASSGYIQGRNQPQHF. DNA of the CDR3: TGTGCCAGTAGTGGCTACATACAGGGGCGGAATCAGCCCCAGCATTTT.

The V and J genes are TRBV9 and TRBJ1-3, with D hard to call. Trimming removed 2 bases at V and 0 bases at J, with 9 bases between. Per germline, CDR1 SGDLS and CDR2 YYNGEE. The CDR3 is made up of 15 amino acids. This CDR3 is CASSVGSVSGNTIYF. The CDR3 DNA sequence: TGTGCCAGCAGCGTTGGAAGTGTCTCTGGAAACACCATATATTTT.

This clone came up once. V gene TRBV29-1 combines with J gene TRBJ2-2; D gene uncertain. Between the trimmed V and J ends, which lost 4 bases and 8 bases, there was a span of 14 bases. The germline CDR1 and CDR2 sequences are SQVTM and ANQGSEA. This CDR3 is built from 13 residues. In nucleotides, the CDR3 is TGCAGCGTTGGATCTAACGCTGCGGGGGAGCTGTTTTTT. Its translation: CSVGSNAAGELFF.

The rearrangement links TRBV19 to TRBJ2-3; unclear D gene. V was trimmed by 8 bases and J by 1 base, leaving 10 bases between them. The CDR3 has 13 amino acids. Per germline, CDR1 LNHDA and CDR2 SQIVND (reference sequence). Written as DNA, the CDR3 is TGTGCCAGTTCACCCCAGGGCACAGATACGCAGTATTTT. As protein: CASSPQGTDTQYF.

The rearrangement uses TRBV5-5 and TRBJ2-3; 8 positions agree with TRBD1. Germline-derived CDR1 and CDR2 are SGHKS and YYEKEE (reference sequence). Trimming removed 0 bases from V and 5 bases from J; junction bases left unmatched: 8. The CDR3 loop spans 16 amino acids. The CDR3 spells CASSLEGQARRDTQYF. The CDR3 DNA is TGTGCCAGCAGCTTGGAGGGACAGGCCCGACGAGATACGCAGTATTTT. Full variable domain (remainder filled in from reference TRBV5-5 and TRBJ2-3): DAGVTQSPTHLIKTRGQQVTLRCSPISGHKSVSWYQQVLGQGPQFIFQYYEKEERGRGNFPDRFSARQFPNYSSELNVNALLLGDSALYLCASSLEGQARRDTQYFGPGTRLTVL.

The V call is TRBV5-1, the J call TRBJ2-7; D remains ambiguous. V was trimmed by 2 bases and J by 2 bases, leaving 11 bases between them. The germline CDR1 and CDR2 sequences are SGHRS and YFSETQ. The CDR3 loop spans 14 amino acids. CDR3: CASSFDYSAYEQYF. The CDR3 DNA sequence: TGCGCCAGCAGCTTTGATTACAGTGCCTACGAGCAGTACTTC.